The 27 T cell receptor beta chains in this list originate from one sample, sequenced in a study of blood T cell repertoires in COVID-19. Repertoires were generated with immunoSEQ multiplex PCR, while TCRdb's copy carries only in-frame clones and drops some. The sample yields under 250,000 clones, around 83% seen once. The sequencing sample was made of peripheral blood. The receptors stem from a man in his fifties who had recovered from COVID-19.

The chain recombines TRBV6-5 with TRBJ1-1; D may be TRBD1 (6 bases). Trimming shortened V by 4 bases and J by 4 bases, and 10 bases separated the two germline ends. Germline CDR1 MNHEY, CDR2 SVGAGI. This CDR3 has 13 residues. CDR3 in amino acids: CASSSLTGTEAFF. The CDR3 bases are TGTGCCAGCAGTTCTCTGACAGGCACTGAAGCTTTCTTT.

The chain is built from TRBV11-2 and TRBJ2-7, with TRBD2 matching 9 bases. Germline loops: CDR1 SGHAT, CDR2 FQNNGV. The CDR3 contains 13 residues. J was trimmed by 3 bases and V by 6 bases; bases with no gene match: 3. CDR3 coding DNA: TGTGCCAGCAGTAAAGCGGGAGGCTACGAGCAGTACTTC. This codes for CASSKAGGYEQYF.

The chain combines TRBV4-2 with TRBJ2-7; 10 positions agree with TRBD2. J lost 3 bases, V lost 0 bases, and 8 bases had no gene match. The CDR3 length is 17 residues. Germline assignment: CDR1 LGHNA and CDR2 YNFKEQ. The CDR3 region is CASSQDLLAGRIYEQYF. Written as DNA, the CDR3 is TGTGCCAGCAGCCAAGATTTACTAGCGGGACGTATCTACGAGCAGTACTTC.

Notes on this clone: Other nucleotide sequences from this sample produce the same CDR3. V usage is TRBV5-1 and J usage is TRBJ2-1; maybe TRBD1 (5 bases). Per germline, CDR1 SGHRS and CDR2 YFSETQ. CDR3 size: 14 residues. V was trimmed by 0 bases and J by 4 bases, leaving 8 bases between them. The CDR3 loop reads CASSLGQTYNEQFF. In DNA, the CDR3 is TGCGCCAGCAGCTTGGGACAGACATACAATGAGCAGTTCTTC. Drawing the rest from reference TRBV5-1 and TRBJ2-1, the complete variable domain is KAGVTQTPRYLIKTRGQQVTLSCSPISGHRSVSWYQQTPGQGLQFLFEYFSETQRNKGNFPGRFSGRQFSNSRSEMNVSTLELGDSALYLCASSLGQTYNEQFFGPGTRLTVL.

The chain is built from TRBV27 and TRBJ2-3, with D maybe TRBD2 (6 bases). The germline V gene encodes CDR1 MNHEY and CDR2 SMNVEV (reference sequence). Trimming pared 5 bases from V and 3 bases from J, leaving 15 bases between. CDR3 size: 15 residues. The CDR3 protein is CASSPAGFATDTQYF. CDR3 in DNA: TGTGCCAGCAGTCCCGCGGGATTTGCTACAGATACGCAGTATTTT.

V and J are TRBV6-2 or TRBV6-3 and TRBJ2-1, with TRBD1 as a possible D gene (5 bases). V was trimmed by 5 bases and J by 0 bases, leaving 17 bases between them. The CDR3 totals 17 residues. In germline, CDR1 is MNHEY, CDR2 SVGEGT. The DNA for the CDR3 is TGTGCCAGCAGTCCCTGGGGCGACATTAGCTCCTACAATGAGCAGTTCTTC. Protein sequence: CASSPWGDISSYNEQFF.

The chain has TRBV5-1 and TRBJ2-1; TRBD1 might be the D (7 bases). The germline V gene encodes CDR1 SGHRS and CDR2 YFSETQ. CDR3 length: 15 residues. Between the trimmed V and J ends, which lost 4 bases and 8 bases, there was a span of 19 bases. The CDR3 nucleotides read TGCGCCAGCAGCGGGGCAGGGGGGAGGTATGATGAGCAGTTCTTC. It specifies CASSGAGGRYDEQFF. The full variable domain, in which reference TRBV5-1 and TRBJ2-1 provide the parts outside the CDR3, is KAGVTQTPRYLIKTRGQQVTLSCSPISGHRSVSWYQQTPGQGLQFLFEYFSETQRNKGNFPGRFSGRQFSNSRSEMNVSTLELGDSALYLCASSGAGGRYDEQFFGPGTRLTVL.

This clone has only a few counts. The chain links TRBV11-3 to TRBJ2-7, with 11 bases that match TRBD2. Per germline, CDR1 SGHNT and CDR2 YENEEA. V lost 5 bases to trimming and J lost 7 bases; unmatched junction nucleotides: 10. This CDR3 is built from 15 residues. Here the CDR3 DNA reads TGTGCCAGCAGCCTAGGCACTAGCGGGAGTCGGGAGCAGTACTTC. Protein: CASSLGTSGSREQYF.

This clone was detected once. The CDR3 sequence: CASSLDVGQPQHF. The CDR3 region has the DNA TGTGCCAGCAGCCTCGACGTGGGCCAGCCCCAGCATTTT. The chain recombines TRBV4-2 with TRBJ1-5; D unresolved. With 4 bases removed from V and 7 bases from J, the gap between germline ends came to 11 bases. CDR3 size: 13 residues. Germline loops: CDR1 LGHNA, CDR2 YNFKEQ.

The chain links TRBV19 to TRBJ2-5; 8 bases are shared with TRBD2. J was trimmed by 0 bases and V by 5 bases; bases with no gene match: 11. The CDR3 is 17 residues long. Germline-derived CDR1 and CDR2 are LNHDA and SQIVND (reference sequence). This chain's CDR3 is CASSEGAGVRDQETQYF. CDR3 nucleotide sequence: TGTGCCAGTAGTGAAGGAGCGGGAGTTCGGGACCAAGAGACCCAGTACTTC.

V usage is TRBV3-1 (or the pseudogene TRBV3-2) and J usage is TRBJ1-1, with TRBD1 matching 9 bases. CDR1 LGHDT and CDR2 YNNKEL come from the germline V gene (reference sequence). The CDR3 runs to 12 residues. The V segment lost 4 bases and the J segment 11 bases; nucleotides outside the gene matches: 5. The CDR3 region is CASSPGDRAAFF. In nucleotides, the CDR3 is TGTGCCAGCAGCCCAGGGGACAGGGCGGCTTTCTTT.

The rearrangement uses TRBV7-9 and TRBJ1-2, with 11 positions matching TRBD1. Germline lookup yields CDR1 SEHNR and CDR2 FQNEAQ (reference sequence). J lost 7 bases, V lost 4 bases, and 2 bases had no gene match. The CDR3 extends over 13 amino acids. CDR3 nucleotide sequence: TGTGCCAGCAGCTGGACAGGGGGCTTTGGCTACACCTTC. Translated: CASSWTGGFGYTF.

CDR3 nucleotide sequence: TGTGCCACCAGTGACCGACAGGGGGCCCAAGAGACCCAGTACTTC. Encoded protein: CATSDRQGAQETQYF. This chain connects TRBV24-1 to TRBJ2-5, with 10 bases that match TRBD1. The CDR3 loop spans 15 amino acids. The junction had 2 bases not matched to a gene; V was cut back by 4 bases and J by 1 base. Germline values: CDR1 KGHDR, CDR2 SFDVKD.

This clone was counted only a few times. The rearrangement uses TRBV27 and TRBJ1-2; 11 bases align to TRBD1. V was pared by 0 bases and J by 2 bases, with 5 bases of the junction left unmatched. The germline gives CDR1 MNHEY, CDR2 SMNVEV (reference sequence). The CDR3 extends over 17 amino acids. The CDR3: CASSLSRWTGGNYGYTF. CDR3 bases: TGTGCCAGCAGTTTATCGCGCTGGACAGGGGGCAACTATGGCTACACCTTC.

The chain is built from TRBV30 and TRBJ2-2; D might be TRBD2 (6 bases). The CDR3 is 15 residues long. V was trimmed by 3 bases and J by 1 base, leaving 12 bases between them. Germline-derived CDR1 and CDR2 are GTSNPN and SVGIG (reference sequence). The CDR3 nucleotides read TGTGCCTGGAGCCCGGACTACTTGAACACCGGGGAGCTGTTTTTT. Amino acids: CAWSPDYLNTGELFF.

The chain uses TRBV27 and TRBJ2-1, with TRBD2 matching over 13 bases. The CDR3 spans 16 residues. J gave up 6 bases and V 7 bases, and 9 bases lay outside the gene matches. Germline CDR1 is MNHEY and CDR2 is SMNVEV (reference sequence). The CDR3 loop reads CASTNRRLAGGNEQFF. For the CDR3, the DNA is TGTGCCAGCACCAATAGGAGACTAGCGGGAGGCAATGAGCAGTTCTTC.

This chain uses TRBV5-4 with TRBJ2-2; D possibly corresponds to TRBD2 (5 bases). With 1 base removed from V and 0 bases from J, the gap between germline ends came to 10 bases. The CDR3 totals 16 residues. Germline CDR1 reads SGHNT; CDR2 reads YYREEE (reference sequence). Here the CDR3 reads CASSLSTGTNTGELFF. In DNA form, the CDR3 reads TGTGCCAGCAGCTTGTCTACGGGAACGAACACCGGGGAGCTGTTTTTT.

The J gene is TRBJ1-3, the V gene TRBV9, with a tentative D call TRBD1 (5 bases). Trimming left V 2 bases short and J 2 bases short, with 14 bases between. From germline, CDR1 is SGDLS and CDR2 YYNGEE. The CDR3 contains 16 residues. The DNA of the CDR3 is TGTGCCAGCAGCGTTCGGGGGGGAATAACTGGAAACACCATATATTTT. It codes for CASSVRGGITGNTIYF.

V gene TRBV28 combines with J gene TRBJ1-2; 11 bases fit TRBD1. The CDR3 contains 15 residues. In germline, CDR1 is MDHEN, CDR2 SYDVKM. After removal of 6 bases from V and 7 bases from J, the junction contained 10 bases not matched to a gene. The CDR3 sequence: CASSRRTGGGSGYTF. The DNA for the CDR3 is TGTGCCAGCAGCCGAAGGACAGGGGGCGGCAGTGGCTACACCTTC.

This clone has a handful of counts. This sequence joins TRBV6-7 and TRBJ2-1, with 7 bases matching TRBD2. TRBV6-7 is an ORF; its function is uncertain. The CDR3 totals 15 residues. Trimming took 4 bases from V and 5 from J; bases not matched to a gene: 8. CDR3 nucleotide sequence: TGTGCCAGCAGTTTCACGGGAGGTCCCCACAATGAGCAGTTCTTC. Amino acids: CASSFTGGPHNEQFF.

The chain employs TRBV27 and TRBJ2-7, with 7 bases lining up with TRBD1. After removal of 5 bases from V and 3 bases from J, the junction contained 7 bases not matched to a gene. Looked up from germline, CDR1 is MNHEY and CDR2 is SMNVEV (reference sequence). This CDR3 region has 14 residues. The CDR3 DNA reads as TGTGCCAGCAGTATACAGGGGAACAGCTACGAGCAGTACTTC. Protein product: CASSIQGNSYEQYF.

This chain uses TRBV28 with TRBJ2-3, with 7 bases aligning to TRBD2. Trimming cost V 8 bases and J 2 bases; bases outside gene matches: 7. This CDR3 region has 14 residues. CDR1 and CDR2 (germline): MDHEN, SYDVKM. CDR3 coding DNA: TGTGCCAGCTCTCCCGGGACTAACACAGATACGCAGTATTTT. This codes for CASSPGTNTDTQYF.

V and J are TRBV11-2 and TRBJ1-6; D perhaps matches TRBD1 (5 bases). V lost 5 bases and J lost 0, with 11 bases in between. The CDR3 has 16 amino acids. The germline gives CDR1 SGHAT, CDR2 FQNNGV. CDR3 protein: CASSHDRNSYNSPLHF. CDR3 coding DNA: TGTGCCAGCAGCCATGACAGAAACTCCTATAATTCACCCCTCCACTTT. The whole variable domain, filled in from reference TRBV11-2 and TRBJ1-6, reads EAGVAQSPRYKIIEKRQSVAFWCNPISGHATLYWYQQILGQGPKLLIQFQNNGVVDDSQLPKDRFSAERLKGVDSTLKIQPAKLEDSAVYLCASSHDRNSYNSPLHFGNGTRLTVT.

The chain employs TRBV30 and TRBJ2-7; possible D gene TRBD1, 6 bases. Trimming stripped 5 bases from V and 3 bases from J, with 11 bases between. The CDR3 is 12 residues long. CDR1 and CDR2 (germline): GTSNPN, SVGIG (reference sequence). The CDR3 region has the DNA TGTGCCTGGGGGGGACATAACTACGAGCAGTACTTC. This encodes CAWGGHNYEQYF.

The V call is TRBV4-1, the J call TRBJ2-1, with 7 bases identical to TRBD2. V lost 2 bases, J lost 0 bases, and 1 base stayed unmatched. The CDR3 is 15 amino acids. Germline V gene sequence: CDR1 MGHRA, CDR2 YSYEKL. The CDR3 sequence: CASSQSGNSYNEQFF. CDR3 coding DNA: TGCGCCAGCAGCCAAAGCGGGAACTCCTACAATGAGCAGTTCTTC.

This clone occurred a few times. V is TRBV9 and J is TRBJ2-2; TRBD2 matches at 7 bases. This CDR3 has 13 residues. V trimming: 7 bases; J trimming: 5 bases; junction bases outside the gene matches: 5. Germline values: CDR1 SGDLS, CDR2 YYNGEE. The DNA for the CDR3 is TGTGCCAGCGGGGCGGGAGTGACCGGGGAGCTGTTTTTT. Encoded protein: CASGAGVTGELFF.

V usage is TRBV5-6 and J usage is TRBJ2-7; 10 bases map to TRBD1. The trim removed 3 bases at V and 4 bases at J, leaving 7 bases unmatched. This CDR3 comprises 15 residues. CDR1 and CDR2 (germline): SGHDT, YYEEEE. In DNA form, the CDR3 reads TGTGCCAGCAGCTATGGGACAGGGGTTATTTACGAGCAGTACTTC. It translates to CASSYGTGVIYEQYF.